This is a list of T cell receptor beta chains from one sample in a study of blood T cell repertoires in COVID-19. Sequencing was performed with immunoSEQ multiplex PCR; in TCRdb, only in-frame clones are kept and a portion is missing. The sample records some 180,000 clones, roughly 82% being singletons. The sample consisted of peripheral blood. These receptors came from a woman aged 55-75 years with COVID-19, enrolled during active disease. Each CDR3 is given with its conserved first and last residue. A D gene is named only where the DNA matches it firmly. For some rows the clone size is stated as once, few or many, or as a class when expanded; others skip it.

v_gene	abundance	j_gene	d_gene	CDR3aa	CDR3nt
TRBV9	NA	TRBJ2-1	NA	CASSSRGGNEMTYNEQFF	TGTGCCAGCAGCTCCCGCGGGGGCAACGAGATGACCTACAATGAGCAGTTCTTC
TRBV28	NA	TRBJ1-1	TRBD1	CASRTTGENTEAFF	TGTGCCAGCAGAACCACAGGGGAGAACACTGAAGCTTTCTTT
TRBV3-1/TRBV3-2	NA	TRBJ1-2	NA	CASSQEIEYGYTF	TGTGCCAGCAGCCAAGAAATTGAGTATGGCTACACCTTC
TRBV6-5	NA	TRBJ2-3	TRBD2	CASSLWAGGSTDTQYF	TGTGCCAGCAGTTTATGGGCGGGAGGTAGCACAGATACGCAGTATTTT
TRBV27	NA	TRBJ2-5	TRBD2	CASSFLSGRAGETQYF	TGTGCCAGCAGTTTCCTTAGCGGGAGGGCAGGGGAGACCCAGTACTTC
TRBV2	once	TRBJ2-1	TRBD2	CASSLRGGYEQFF	TGTGCCAGCAGTCTTCGGGGGGGGTATGAGCAGTTCTTC
TRBV5-1	once	TRBJ2-3	TRBD1	CASSFWTGGADTQYF	TGCGCCAGCAGCTTTTGGACAGGGGGGGCAGATACGCAGTATTTT
TRBV5-6	NA	TRBJ1-6	TRBD1	CASSRKAGTGNNSPLHF	TGTGCCAGCAGCCGAAAGGCCGGGACAGGGAATAATTCACCCCTCCACTTT
TRBV4-1	NA	TRBJ2-2	NA	CASSQDTGSYTGELFF	TGCGCCAGCAGCCAAGATACAGGGTCCTACACCGGGGAGCTGTTTTTT
TRBV20-1	NA	TRBJ1-6	TRBD1	CSASPGTAFNSPLHF	TGCAGTGCTAGTCCCGGGACAGCCTTCAATTCACCCCTCCACTTT
TRBV6-5	NA	TRBJ2-7	TRBD2	CASSYFASGYEQYF	TGTGCCAGCAGTTACTTCGCTAGCGGTTACGAGCAGTACTTC
TRBV3-1/TRBV3-2	NA	TRBJ2-7	TRBD2	CASSLGLAGQSSYEQYF	TGTGCCAGCAGCCTGGGACTAGCGGGGCAGAGCTCCTACGAGCAGTACTTC
TRBV12-2	NA	TRBJ1-5	NA	CASRLPLDRGLRNQPQHF	TGTGCAAGTCGCTTACCGTTGGACAGGGGTTTAAGGAATCAGCCCCAGCATTTT
TRBV4-2	NA	TRBJ1-2	NA	CASSQGTGGVNYGYTF	TGTGCCAGCAGCCAAGGAACTGGAGGGGTCAACTATGGCTACACCTTC
TRBV18	NA	TRBJ1-2	NA	CASSPDSGRHNYGYTF	TGTGCCAGCTCACCAGATAGCGGACGGCATAACTATGGCTACACCTTC
TRBV4-2	NA	TRBJ1-4	NA	CASSQVSGTTNEKLFF	TGTGCCAGCAGCCAAGTCTCGGGTACAACTAATGAAAAACTGTTTTTT
TRBV19	NA	TRBJ1-1	TRBD1	CASSMFPRGRGNTEAFF	TGTGCCAGTAGTATGTTTCCCAGGGGGCGGGGGAACACTGAAGCTTTCTTT
TRBV4-1	few	TRBJ1-4	TRBD1	CASSQGQGNEKLFF	TGCGCCAGCAGCCAAGGACAGGGAAATGAAAAACTGTTTTTT
TRBV2	NA	TRBJ2-2	NA	CASSSRGSGELFF	TGTGCCAGCAGTAGCAGGGGTTCCGGGGAGCTGTTTTTT
TRBV19	NA	TRBJ2-1	TRBD2	CASSIVSGGRNEQFF	TGTGCCAGTAGTATAGTATCGGGGGGTCGCAATGAGCAGTTCTTC
TRBV6-5	NA	TRBJ2-3	NA	CASRGVRLDTQYF	TGTGCCAGCAGGGGAGTCCGCTTGGATACGCAGTATTTT
TRBV6-1	NA	TRBJ1-3	NA	CASSERRGYGNTIYF	TGTGCCAGCAGTGAAAGGAGAGGGTACGGAAACACCATATATTTT
TRBV3-1/TRBV3-2	NA	TRBJ2-1	TRBD2	CASSQDGLAGGSPYNEQFF	TGTGCCAGCAGCCAAGATGGTCTAGCGGGGGGGTCCCCCTACAATGAGCAGTTCTTC
TRBV29-1	few	TRBJ1-1	NA	CSGEGRMNTEAFF	TGCAGCGGAGAAGGGAGAATGAACACTGAAGCTTTCTTT
TRBV18	few	TRBJ2-7	NA	CASSYLPGYEQYF	TGTGCCAGCTCTTACCTCCCAGGGTACGAGCAGTACTTC
TRBV5-1	NA	TRBJ2-1	NA	CASNLEGAGRYNEQFF	TGCGCCAGCAATCTAGAAGGGGCAGGTAGATACAATGAGCAGTTCTTC
TRBV9	NA	TRBJ1-3	NA	CASSVASPGVPFSSGNTIYF	TGTGCCAGCAGCGTAGCTTCCCCGGGGGTCCCTTTTAGCTCTGGAAACACCATATATTTT